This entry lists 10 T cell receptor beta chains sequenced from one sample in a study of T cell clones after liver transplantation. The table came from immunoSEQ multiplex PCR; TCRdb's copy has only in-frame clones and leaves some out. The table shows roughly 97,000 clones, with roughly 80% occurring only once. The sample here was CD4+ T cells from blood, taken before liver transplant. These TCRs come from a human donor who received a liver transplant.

CDR3 coding DNA: TGTGCCAGCAGGGGGACTAGCGTCAATGAGCAGTTCTTC. Translation gives CASRGTSVNEQFF. V and J are TRBV2 and TRBJ2-1, with TRBD2 matching over 10 bases. The CDR3 consists of 13 residues. With V trimmed by 6 bases and J by 6 bases, 2 bases remained unmatched. The germline CDR1 and CDR2 sequences are SNHLY and FYNNEI.

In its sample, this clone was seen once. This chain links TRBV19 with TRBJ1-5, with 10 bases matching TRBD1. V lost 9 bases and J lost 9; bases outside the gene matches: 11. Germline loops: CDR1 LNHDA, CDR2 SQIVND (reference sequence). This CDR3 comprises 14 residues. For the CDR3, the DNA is TGTGCCAGCGACAGGGGGCTTAATCGAGCGCCCCAGCATTTT. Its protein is CASDRGLNRAPQHF.

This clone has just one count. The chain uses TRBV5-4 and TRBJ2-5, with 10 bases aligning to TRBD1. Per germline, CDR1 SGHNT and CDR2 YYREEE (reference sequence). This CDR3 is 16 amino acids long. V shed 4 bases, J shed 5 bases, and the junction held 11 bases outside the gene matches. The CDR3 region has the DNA TGTGCCAGCAGCCGACCAGGACAGGGGGGCACGGAGACCCAGTACTTC. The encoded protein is CASSRPGQGGTETQYF.

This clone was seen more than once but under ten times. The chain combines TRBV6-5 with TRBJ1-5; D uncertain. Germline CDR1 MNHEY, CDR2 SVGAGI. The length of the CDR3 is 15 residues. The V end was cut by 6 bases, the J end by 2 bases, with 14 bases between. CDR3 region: CASSPDHSGNQPQHF. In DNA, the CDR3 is TGTGCCAGCAGCCCCGATCACTCGGGCAATCAGCCCCAGCATTTT.

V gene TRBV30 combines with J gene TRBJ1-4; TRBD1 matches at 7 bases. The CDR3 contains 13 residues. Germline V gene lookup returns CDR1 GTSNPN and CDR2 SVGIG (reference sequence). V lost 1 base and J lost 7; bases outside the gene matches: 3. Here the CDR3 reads CAWSANRGEKLFF. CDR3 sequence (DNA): TGTGCCTGGAGTGCTAACAGGGGTGAAAAACTGTTTTTT.

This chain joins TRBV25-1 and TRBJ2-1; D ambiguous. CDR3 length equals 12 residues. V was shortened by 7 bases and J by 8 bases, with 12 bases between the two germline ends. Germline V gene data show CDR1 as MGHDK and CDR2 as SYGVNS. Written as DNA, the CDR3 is TGTGCCAGCACGCTGTTGGGTTATGAGCAGTTCTTC. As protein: CASTLLGYEQFF.

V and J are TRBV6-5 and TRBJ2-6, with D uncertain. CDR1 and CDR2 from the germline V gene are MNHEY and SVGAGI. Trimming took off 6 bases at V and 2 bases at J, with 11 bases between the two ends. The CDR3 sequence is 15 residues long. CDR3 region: CASSRPKTGANVLTF. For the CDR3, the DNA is TGTGCCAGCAGCCGCCCCAAAACTGGGGCCAACGTCCTGACTTTC.

The DNA for the CDR3 is TGTGCCAGGACACAAGAGGGGGCTACCTGTGTTAGTTCTGGCTACACCTTC. This translates into CARTQEGATCVSSGYTF. The chain has TRBV21-1 and TRBJ1-2; the table calls TRBD1, which could not be checked here. TRBV21-1 has pseudogene status. The CDR3 covers 17 residues.

The chain's CDR3 is CASSRTRNEQFF. In nucleotides, the CDR3 is TGTGCCAGCAGCCGGACTAGGAATGAGCAGTTCTTC. The chain carries TRBV6-5 and TRBJ2-1, with 7 bases that match TRBD2. CDR1 and CDR2 from the germline V gene are MNHEY and SVGAGI. V gave up 6 bases and J gave up 7 bases; unmatched junction bases: 3. CDR3 length: 12 residues.

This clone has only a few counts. The CDR3 region is CASSLVTSGGRELFF. DNA of the CDR3: TGCGCCAGCAGCTTGGTAACTAGCGGGGGTCGGGAGCTGTTTTTT. The chain combines TRBV5-1 with TRBJ2-2, with TRBD2 matching over 11 bases. J lost 9 bases, V lost 0 bases, and 4 bases had no gene match. Germline CDR1 SGHRS, CDR2 YFSETQ. The CDR3 extends over 15 amino acids.